The entry below gives a single TCR beta chain sequence along with its context. Its antigen is currently unknown. The data stem from a study of long-term antiretroviral therapy in people with HIV. Version v3.0 of the immunoSEQ assay was performed at survey level. Per-sample TRB depth target: about 40,000-50,000 T-cell genomes. Here immunoSEQ multiplex PCR was the method, and the copy in TCRdb shows in-frame clones only, minus some. This repertoire shows 40,000 or so clones, about 86% found once; its top ten account for about 4%. Germline V gene lookup returns CDR1 SGHVS and CDR2 FNYEAQ. The CDR3 is 13 amino acids. V lost 6 bases to trimming and J lost 8 bases, with 14 bases between them. Overall study findings and caveats: HIV repertoires spanned tighter CDR3 length ranges than controls did.

The chain employs TRBV7-6 and TRBJ2-1; TRBD2 is a possible D gene (5 bases). The starting material was unsorted PBMCs, obtained just before starting antiretroviral therapy. The TCR was taken from a woman between 18 and 30 years old with HIV. CDR3 in DNA: TGTGCCAGCAGGGAAGATGGGAGCGATGAGCAGTTCTTC. Its translation: CASREDGSDEQFF.